Listed below are T cell receptor beta chains from one sample, sequenced in a study of Graves' ophthalmopathy and Graves' hyperthyroidism. TCRdb re-derived calls from the multiplex PCR reads in MiXCR, one entry per CDR3 protein. The sample lists 300,000 to 450,000 distinct CDR3 sequences; 17% were seen once. Sequencing was done on a sample of peripheral blood. The source is an adult woman with stable Graves' hyperthyroidism. The CDR3 runs from the conserved cysteine through the conserved F or W. D genes are given only for firm matches. Rows may omit the clone size; those that give it use once, few, many or a size class.

j_call	clone_size	d_call	v_call	cdr3_aa	cdr3_nt
TRBJ2-2	NA	TRBD1	TRBV20-1	CSARSWTGEAGELFF	TGCAGTGCTAGGAGCTGGACAGGGGAGGCCGGGGAGCTGTTTTTT
TRBJ1-3	many	NA	TRBV6-1	CASRRIGQGAGGNTIYF	TGTGCCAGCAGACGAATAGGTCAGGGTGCAGGTGGAAACACCATATATTTT
TRBJ2-7	many	NA	TRBV6-5	CASSYSLASSYEQYF	TGTGCCAGCAGTTACTCATTGGCCAGCTCCTACGAGCAGTACTTC
TRBJ2-7	NA	NA	TRBV20-1	CSARLVGVYEQYF	TGCAGTGCTAGACTAGTTGGGGTCTACGAGCAGTACTTC
TRBJ2-7	many	NA	TRBV20-1	CSARQGGSYEQYF	TGCAGTGCTAGACAGGGAGGATCCTACGAGCAGTACTTC
TRBJ2-7	few	NA	TRBV9	CATTARGESYEQYF	TGTGCCACCACCGCCAGAGGGGAATCCTACGAGCAGTACTTC
TRBJ1-5	NA	TRBD1	TRBV5-6	CASSSGTGGSQPQHF	TGTGCCAGCAGCTCCGGGACAGGGGGCTCTCAGCCCCAGCATTTT
TRBJ1-1	few	NA	TRBV4-2	CASSQGGDGVTEAFF	TGTGCCAGCAGCCAAGGGGGGGACGGCGTCACTGAAGCTTTCTTT
TRBJ1-1	many	TRBD1	TRBV12-5	CASGWGTANTEAFF	TGTGCTAGTGGTTGGGGGACAGCGAACACTGAAGCTTTCTTT
TRBJ2-1	NA	TRBD2	TRBV12-3/TRBV12-4	CASSSGLVDNEQFF	TGTGCCAGCAGTTCGGGACTAGTGGATAATGAGCAGTTCTTC
TRBJ2-7	many	TRBD2	TRBV28	CASSPMGVAGSYEQYF	TGTGCCAGCAGCCCCATGGGGGTAGCGGGATCCTACGAGCAGTACTTC
TRBJ2-7	few	NA	TRBV28	CASTVGETASYEQYF	TGTGCCAGCACCGTGGGGGAGACAGCCTCCTACGAGCAGTACTTC
TRBJ1-5	many	TRBD1	TRBV5-1	CASSSIDRANQPQHF	TGCGCCAGCAGCTCAATAGACAGGGCTAATCAGCCCCAGCATTTT
TRBJ2-5	many	NA	TRBV24-1	CATSDLGDHQETQYF	TGTGCCACCAGTGATTTGGGGGACCACCAAGAGACCCAGTACTTC
TRBJ1-1	many	NA	TRBV6-4	CASSEWSNTEAFF	TGTGCCAGCAGTGAATGGTCAAACACTGAAGCTTTCTTT
TRBJ2-3	NA	TRBD2	TRBV12-3/TRBV12-4	CASSFDGGGTDTQYF	TGTGCCAGCAGTTTCGACGGGGGAGGGACAGATACGCAGTATTTT
TRBJ1-5	many	TRBD1	TRBV20-1	CSAQGVGNQPQHF	TGCAGTGCTCAGGGGGTTGGCAATCAGCCCCAGCATTTT
TRBJ2-5	many	NA	TRBV7-8	CASSLWYREGSQETQYF	TGTGCCAGCAGCTTATGGTATAGGGAAGGGTCCCAAGAGACCCAGTACTTC
TRBJ1-5	many	NA	TRBV7-2	CASSFTPDRFDSNQPQHF	TGTGCCAGCAGCTTCACCCCGGACAGATTTGATAGCAATCAGCCCCAGCATTTT
TRBJ2-1	many	TRBD2	TRBV7-3	CASSPASGRDEQFF	TGTGCCAGCAGCCCCGCTAGCGGGAGGGATGAGCAGTTCTTC
TRBJ2-7	many	TRBD2	TRBV10-1	CAVEGTSGNPVHEQYF	TGCGCCGTCGAAGGGACTAGCGGGAACCCTGTCCACGAGCAGTACTTC
TRBJ1-5	many	NA	TRBV12-5	CASGLVGGVSNQPQHF	TGTGCTAGTGGTTTGGTGGGAGGGGTTAGCAATCAGCCCCAGCATTTT
TRBJ2-7	many	NA	TRBV28	CASSPHGDGHEQYF	TGTGCCAGCAGTCCACATGGCGATGGGCACGAGCAGTACTTC
TRBJ2-5	many	TRBD2	TRBV7-7	CASSLAPRGAGGRETQYF	TGTGCTAGCAGCTTAGCTCCCCGGGGAGCGGGGGGGAGAGAGACCCAGTACTTC
TRBJ2-7	many	NA	TRBV2	CASSEALSLGVAYEQYF	TGTGCCAGCAGTGAAGCGCTTAGCTTGGGGGTTGCCTACGAGCAGTACTTC
TRBJ1-2	NA	NA	TRBV28	CASSPLDPNYGYTF	TGTGCCAGCAGTCCACTCGATCCTAACTATGGCTACACCTTC
TRBJ2-2	many	NA	TRBV12-3/TRBV12-4	CASSTTRDTDPNTGELFF	TGTGCCAGCTCTACGACCAGGGACACCGATCCGAACACCGGGGAGCTGTTTTTT
TRBJ2-7	many	NA	TRBV6-1	CASSEVTQAEQYF	TGTGCCAGCAGTGAAGTGACCCAAGCCGAGCAGTACTTC
TRBJ2-6	many	NA	TRBV19	CASSYSGAGANVLTF	TGTGCCAGTAGCTACTCAGGGGCTGGGGCCAACGTCCTGACTTTC
TRBJ2-3	few	NA	TRBV28	CASSFIAEDTDTQYF	TGTGCCAGCAGTTTTATAGCGGAGGACACAGATACGCAGTATTTT
TRBJ2-5	many	TRBD2	TRBV20-1	CSASLQGGGLAGETQYF	TGCAGTGCTAGTTTGCAGGGCGGGGGACTGGCGGGAGAGACCCAGTACTTC
TRBJ1-1	once	TRBD1	TRBV30	CAWSETGAAAPRAFF	TGTGCCTGGAGTGAAACAGGGGCCGCGGCACCTCGTGCTTTCTTT
TRBJ1-2	NA	NA	TRBV20-1	CSASRQAFYGYTF	TGCAGTGCTAGCAGACAGGCCTTCTATGGCTACACCTTC
TRBJ2-7	many	TRBD2	TRBV5-1	CASSLQGLADYEQYF	TGCGCCAGCAGCCTGCAGGGACTAGCGGACTACGAGCAGTACTTC
TRBJ2-7	NA	NA	TRBV4-1	CASSQVSQAGFYEQYF	TGCGCCAGCAGCCAAGTCTCCCAGGCTGGATTCTACGAGCAGTACTTC
TRBJ1-1	many	NA	TRBV3-1	CASSWDGEAFF	TGTGCCAGCAGCTGGGACGGTGAAGCTTTCTTT
TRBJ1-3	many	NA	TRBV12-3/TRBV12-4	CASWVIGNTIYF	TGTGCCAGCTGGGTCATCGGAAACACTATATATTTT
TRBJ1-1	many	NA	TRBV12-5	CASGLVQDTEAFF	TGTGCTAGTGGTTTGGTACAAGACACTGAAGCTTTCTTT